This note documents a single T cell receptor (beta chain) sequence. The antigen is unknown. This sample was taken from a study of cytomegalovirus exposure and HLA in healthy donors. Across the whole study: An early data release held tens of millions of unique TCRs from HLA-typed donors. Study outcomes and limitations: A classifier reportedly called cytomegalovirus status with high sensitivity and specificity.

The PCR made use of 60 Vbeta and 13 Jbeta primers. Generated by immunoSEQ multiplex PCR, the TCRdb table keeps only in-frame clones and is missing some. The sample totals roughly 120,000 clones. Germline loops: CDR1 SGHNT, CDR2 YYREEE (reference sequence). V shed 5 bases, J shed 0 bases, and the junction held 3 bases outside the gene matches. CDR3 length: 15 amino acids. The chain carries TRBV5-4 and TRBJ2-3; 10 positions match TRBD2. Sequencing input: PBMCs. The receptor was derived from a man younger than 35 in good health and CMV-seronegative. The DNA of the CDR3 is TGTGCCAGCAGACAACTAGCGGGGAGCACAGATACGCAGTATTTT. Translating gives CASRQLAGSTDTQYF.